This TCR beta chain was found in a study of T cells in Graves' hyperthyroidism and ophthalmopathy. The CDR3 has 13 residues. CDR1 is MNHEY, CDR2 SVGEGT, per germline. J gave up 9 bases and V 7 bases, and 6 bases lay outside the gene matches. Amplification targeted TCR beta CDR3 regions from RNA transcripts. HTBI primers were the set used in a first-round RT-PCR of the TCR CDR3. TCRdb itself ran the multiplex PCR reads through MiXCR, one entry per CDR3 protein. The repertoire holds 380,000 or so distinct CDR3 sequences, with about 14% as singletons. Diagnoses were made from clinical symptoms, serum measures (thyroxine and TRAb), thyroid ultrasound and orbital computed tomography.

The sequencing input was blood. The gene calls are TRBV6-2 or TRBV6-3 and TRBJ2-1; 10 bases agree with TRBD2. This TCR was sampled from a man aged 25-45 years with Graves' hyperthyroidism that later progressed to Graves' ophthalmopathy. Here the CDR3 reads CASIGLAAGEQFF. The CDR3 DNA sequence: TGTGCCAGCATTGGACTAGCGGCCGGTGAGCAGTTCTTC.